A selection of T cell receptor beta chains follows, all from one sample in a study of immune heterogeneity within non-small cell lung tumors. TCRdb itself ran the multiplex PCR reads through MiXCR, one entry per CDR3 protein. The table shows over 10,000 distinct CDR3 sequences, with 20% to 25% occurring only once. Sequenced input: lung tumor tissue. All receptors derive from a man between 60 and 70 years old with non-small cell lung cancer. Both conserved end residues are part of each CDR3. The order of the fields is V gene, J gene, D gene, clone size, CDR3 DNA, CDR3 protein. A D gene is named only where the DNA matches it firmly. Size values are once, few and many counts, or a class for expanded clones, and some rows have none.

TRBV2	TRBJ2-2	NA	once	TGTGCCAGCAGGGGACTCGTGAACACCGGGGAGCTGTTTTTT	CASRGLVNTGELFF
TRBV12-3/TRBV12-4	TRBJ2-7	NA	medium-sized	TGTGCCAGCAGTTGGACCCACTCCTACGAGCAGTACTTC	CASSWTHSYEQYF
TRBV20-1	TRBJ2-5	NA	NA	TGCAGTGCTAGAGATCTAGATAACGGGGGTGGGGGCCAAGAGACCCAGTACTTC	CSARDLDNGGGGQETQYF
TRBV20-1	TRBJ2-5	NA	once	TGCAGTGCTAGACTAGAGGTTCCAGAGACCCAGTACTTC	CSARLEVPETQYF
TRBV12-5	TRBJ2-1	NA	NA	TGTGCTAGTGGTTTGGACTACGGCGTGCAGTTCTTC	CASGLDYGVQFF
TRBV9	TRBJ2-7	TRBD1	medium-sized	TGTGCCAGCAGCGTACTCCCGGGACAGGGGGCATCCGAGCAGTACTTC	CASSVLPGQGASEQYF
TRBV9	TRBJ2-7	NA	NA	TGTGCCAGCAGCCACACTTGGGGCAGCGAGCAGTACTTC	CASSHTWGSEQYF
TRBV12-5	TRBJ1-1	NA	many	TGTGCTAGTGGTTTGAAGCAGAACACTGAAGCTTTCTTT	CASGLKQNTEAFF
TRBV7-8	TRBJ1-1	NA	few	TGTGCCAGCAGCTCGCAGCCTCTGAACACTGAAGCTTTCTTT	CASSSQPLNTEAFF